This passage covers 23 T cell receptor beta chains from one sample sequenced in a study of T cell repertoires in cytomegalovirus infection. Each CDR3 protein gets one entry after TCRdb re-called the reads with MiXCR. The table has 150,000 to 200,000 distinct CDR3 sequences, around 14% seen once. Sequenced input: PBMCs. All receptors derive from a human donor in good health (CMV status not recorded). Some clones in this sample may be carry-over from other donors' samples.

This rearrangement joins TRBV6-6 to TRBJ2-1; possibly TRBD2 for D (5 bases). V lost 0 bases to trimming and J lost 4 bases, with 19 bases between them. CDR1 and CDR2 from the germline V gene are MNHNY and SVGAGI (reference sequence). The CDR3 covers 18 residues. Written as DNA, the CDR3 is TGTGCCAGCAGTTACTCGGTGACTAACCAACTTCCATACAATGAGCAGTTCTTC. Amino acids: CASSYSVTNQLPYNEQFF.

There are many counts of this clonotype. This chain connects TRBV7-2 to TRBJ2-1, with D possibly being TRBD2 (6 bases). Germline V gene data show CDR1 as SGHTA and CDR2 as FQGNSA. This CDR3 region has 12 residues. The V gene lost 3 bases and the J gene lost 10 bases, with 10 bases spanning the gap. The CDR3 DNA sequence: TGTGCCAGCAGCTTTCGGGAGAAAGAGCAGTTCTTC. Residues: CASSFREKEQFF.

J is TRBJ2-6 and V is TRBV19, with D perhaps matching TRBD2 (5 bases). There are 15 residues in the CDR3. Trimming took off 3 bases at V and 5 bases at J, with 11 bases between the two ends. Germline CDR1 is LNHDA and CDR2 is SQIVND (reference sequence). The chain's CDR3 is CASSIDRDWANVLTF. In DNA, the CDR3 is TGTGCCAGTAGTATCGACCGGGATTGGGCCAACGTCCTGACTTTC.

For the CDR3, the DNA is TGTGCCAGCAGTTACTTGGACAGGGGCCCCTACGAGCAGTACTTC. It codes for CASSYLDRGPYEQYF. The chain combines TRBV6-2 or TRBV6-3 with TRBJ2-7, with 9 bases lining up with TRBD1. J was trimmed by 2 bases and V by 1 base; bases with no gene match: 3. Germline values: CDR1 MNHEY, CDR2 SVGEGT. The CDR3 consists of 15 residues.

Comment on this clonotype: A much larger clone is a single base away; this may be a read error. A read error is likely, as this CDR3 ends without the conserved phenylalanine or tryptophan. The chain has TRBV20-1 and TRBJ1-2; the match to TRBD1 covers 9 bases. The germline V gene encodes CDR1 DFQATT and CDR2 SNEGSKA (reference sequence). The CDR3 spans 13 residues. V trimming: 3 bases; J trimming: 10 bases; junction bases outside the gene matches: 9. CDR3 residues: CSASDRGFFVYTL. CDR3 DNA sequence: TGCAGTGCTAGCGACAGGGGGTTTTTTGTCTACACCCTC.

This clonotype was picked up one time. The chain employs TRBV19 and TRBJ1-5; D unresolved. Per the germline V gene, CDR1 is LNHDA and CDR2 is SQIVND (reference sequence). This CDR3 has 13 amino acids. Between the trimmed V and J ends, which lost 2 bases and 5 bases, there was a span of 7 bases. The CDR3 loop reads CASSIIRDQPQHF. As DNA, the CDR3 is TGTGCCAGTAGTATAATCAGAGATCAGCCCCAGCATTTT.

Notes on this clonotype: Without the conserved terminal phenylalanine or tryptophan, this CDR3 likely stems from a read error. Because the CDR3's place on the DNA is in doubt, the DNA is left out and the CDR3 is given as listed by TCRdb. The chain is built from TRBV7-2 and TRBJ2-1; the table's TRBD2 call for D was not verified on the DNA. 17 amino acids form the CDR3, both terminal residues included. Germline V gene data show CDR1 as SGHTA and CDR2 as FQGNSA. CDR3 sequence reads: CASSLAGGGISYNEQLL.

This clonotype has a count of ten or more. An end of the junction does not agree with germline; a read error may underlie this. The CDR3, as DNA: TGCAGTTCTAGTCCCCGACTAGTCTTGCGTGACAATGAGCAGTTCTTC. Its protein product is CSSSPRLVLRDNEQFF. The genes are TRBV20-1 and TRBJ2-1, with D possibly matching TRBD2 (6 bases). In germline, CDR1 is DFQATT, CDR2 SNEGSKA (reference sequence). This CDR3 has 16 amino acids.

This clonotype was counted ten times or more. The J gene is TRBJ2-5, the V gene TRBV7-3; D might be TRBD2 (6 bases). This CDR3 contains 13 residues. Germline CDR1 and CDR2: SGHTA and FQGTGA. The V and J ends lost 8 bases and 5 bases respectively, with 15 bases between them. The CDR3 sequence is CASSPGRLETQYF. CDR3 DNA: TGTGCCAGCTCCCCAGGGAGGTTGGAGACCCAGTACTTC.

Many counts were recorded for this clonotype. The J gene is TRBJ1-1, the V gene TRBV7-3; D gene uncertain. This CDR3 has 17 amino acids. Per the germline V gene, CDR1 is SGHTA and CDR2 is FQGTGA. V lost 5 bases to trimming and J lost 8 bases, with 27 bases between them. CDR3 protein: CASSLVTELSVMGEAFF. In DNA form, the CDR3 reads TGTGCCAGCAGCCTGGTGACTGAGCTATCTGTCATGGGGGAAGCTTTCTTT.

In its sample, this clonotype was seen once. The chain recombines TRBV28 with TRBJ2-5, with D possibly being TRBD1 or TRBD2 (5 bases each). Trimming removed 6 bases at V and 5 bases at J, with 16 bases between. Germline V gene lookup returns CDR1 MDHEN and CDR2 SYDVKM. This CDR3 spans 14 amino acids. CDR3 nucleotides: TGTGCCAGCAGGTCACCCAACGGGGACGAGACCCAGTACTTC. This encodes CASRSPNGDETQYF. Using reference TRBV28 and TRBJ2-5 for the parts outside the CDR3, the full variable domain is DVKVTQSSRYLVKRTGEKVFLECVQDMDHENMFWYRQDPGLGLRLIYFSYDVKMKEKGDIPEGYSVSREKKERFSLILESASTNQTSMYLCASRSPNGDETQYFGPGTRLLVL.

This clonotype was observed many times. CDR3 loop: CASSLRGQATDTQYF. The CDR3 region has the DNA TGTGCCAGCAGCTTACGGGGACAAGCCACAGATACGCAGTATTTT. The chain links TRBV7-2 to TRBJ2-3; possible D gene TRBD1, 6 bases. V lost 2 bases and J lost 2, with 11 bases in between. Germline V gene data show CDR1 as SGHTA and CDR2 as FQGNSA. There are 15 residues in the CDR3.

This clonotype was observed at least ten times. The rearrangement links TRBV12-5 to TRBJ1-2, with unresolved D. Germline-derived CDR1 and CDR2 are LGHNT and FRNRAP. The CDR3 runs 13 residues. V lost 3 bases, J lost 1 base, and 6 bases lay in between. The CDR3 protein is CASGFEVNYGYTF. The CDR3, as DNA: TGTGCTAGTGGTTTTGAGGTTAACTATGGCTACACCTTC.

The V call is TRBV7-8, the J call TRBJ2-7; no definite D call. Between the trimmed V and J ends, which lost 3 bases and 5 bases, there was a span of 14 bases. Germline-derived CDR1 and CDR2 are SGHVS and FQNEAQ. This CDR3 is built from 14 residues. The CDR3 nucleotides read TGTGCCAGCAGCTTGATGCAGAGGTCCGACGAGCAGTACTTC. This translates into CASSLMQRSDEQYF.

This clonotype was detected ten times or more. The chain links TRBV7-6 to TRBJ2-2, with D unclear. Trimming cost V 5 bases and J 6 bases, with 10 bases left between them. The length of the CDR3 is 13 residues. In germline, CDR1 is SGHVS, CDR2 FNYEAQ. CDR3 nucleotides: TGTGCCAGCAGCCTACTACCCGCCGGGGAGCTGTTTTTT. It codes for CASSLLPAGELFF.

The CDR3 sequence: CASSNRAGGSTEAFF. DNA for the CDR3: TGCGCCAGCAGCAACCGTGCAGGGGGAAGCACTGAAGCTTTCTTT. The chain has TRBV5-1 and TRBJ1-1; 7 bases align to TRBD1. Germline V gene sequence: CDR1 SGHRS, CDR2 YFSETQ. This CDR3 has 15 residues. Trimming at V came to 4 bases and at J to 4 bases, leaving 10 bases not matched to a gene.

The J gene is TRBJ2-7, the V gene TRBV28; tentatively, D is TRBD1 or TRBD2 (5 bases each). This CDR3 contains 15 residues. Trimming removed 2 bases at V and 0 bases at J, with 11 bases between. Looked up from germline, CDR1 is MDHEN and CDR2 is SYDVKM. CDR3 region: CASSLPHGASYEQYF. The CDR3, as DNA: TGTGCCAGCAGTTTACCCCACGGGGCCTCCTACGAGCAGTACTTC. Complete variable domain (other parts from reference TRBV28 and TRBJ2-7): DVKVTQSSRYLVKRTGEKVFLECVQDMDHENMFWYRQDPGLGLRLIYFSYDVKMKEKGDIPEGYSVSREKKERFSLILESASTNQTSMYLCASSLPHGASYEQYFGPGTRLTVT.

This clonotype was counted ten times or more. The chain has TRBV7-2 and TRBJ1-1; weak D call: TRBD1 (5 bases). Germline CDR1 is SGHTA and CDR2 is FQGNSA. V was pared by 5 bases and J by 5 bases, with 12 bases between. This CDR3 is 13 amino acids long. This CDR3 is CASSPPTGTEAFF. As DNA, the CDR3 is TGTGCCAGCAGCCCACCCACAGGTACTGAAGCTTTCTTT.

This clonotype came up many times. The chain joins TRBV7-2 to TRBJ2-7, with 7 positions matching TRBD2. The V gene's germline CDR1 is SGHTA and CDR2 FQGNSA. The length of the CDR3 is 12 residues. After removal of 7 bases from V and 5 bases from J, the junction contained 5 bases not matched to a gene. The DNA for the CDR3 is TGTGCCAGCAACTGGGGGGGGAACGAGCAGTACTTC. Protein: CASNWGGNEQYF.

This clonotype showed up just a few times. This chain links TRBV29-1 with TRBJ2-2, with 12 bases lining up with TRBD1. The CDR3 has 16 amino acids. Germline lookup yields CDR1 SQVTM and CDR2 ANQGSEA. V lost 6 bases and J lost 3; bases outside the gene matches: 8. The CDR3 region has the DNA TGCAGCGTCCAAATCGGGACAGGGGGCCACACCGGGGAGCTGTTTTTT. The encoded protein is CSVQIGTGGHTGELFF.

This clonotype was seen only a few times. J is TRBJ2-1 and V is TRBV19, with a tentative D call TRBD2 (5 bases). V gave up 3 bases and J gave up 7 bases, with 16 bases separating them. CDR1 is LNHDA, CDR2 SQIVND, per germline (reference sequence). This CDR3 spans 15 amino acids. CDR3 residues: CASSIPGGSENEQFF. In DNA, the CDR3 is TGTGCCAGTAGTATCCCGGGCGGGTCGGAAAATGAGCAGTTCTTC.

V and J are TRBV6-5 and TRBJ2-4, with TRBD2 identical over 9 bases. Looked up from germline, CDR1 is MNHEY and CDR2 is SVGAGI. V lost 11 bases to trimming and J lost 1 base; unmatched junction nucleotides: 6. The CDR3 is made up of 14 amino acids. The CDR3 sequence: CAAGREGAKNIQYF. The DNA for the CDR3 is TGTGCCGCCGGGCGGGAGGGGGCCAAAAACATTCAGTACTTC.

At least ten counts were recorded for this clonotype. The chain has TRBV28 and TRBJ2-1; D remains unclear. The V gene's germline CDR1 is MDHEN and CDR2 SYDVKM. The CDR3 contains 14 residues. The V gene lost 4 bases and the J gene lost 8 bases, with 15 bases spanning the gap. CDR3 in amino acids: CASSSPVFVDEQFF. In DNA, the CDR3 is TGTGCCAGCAGTTCGCCCGTATTTGTCGATGAGCAGTTCTTC.